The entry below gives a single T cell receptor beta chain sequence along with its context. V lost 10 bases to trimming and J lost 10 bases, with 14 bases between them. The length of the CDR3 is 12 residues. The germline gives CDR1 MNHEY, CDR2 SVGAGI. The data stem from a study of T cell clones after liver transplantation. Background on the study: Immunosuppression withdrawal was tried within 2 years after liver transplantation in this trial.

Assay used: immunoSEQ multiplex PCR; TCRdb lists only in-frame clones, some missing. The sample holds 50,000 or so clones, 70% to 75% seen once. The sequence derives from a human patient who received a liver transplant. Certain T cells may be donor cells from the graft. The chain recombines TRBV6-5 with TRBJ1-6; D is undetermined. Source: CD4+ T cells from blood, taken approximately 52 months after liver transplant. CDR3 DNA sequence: TGTGCCACCTCCAGAGGCGAATCACCCCTCCACTTT. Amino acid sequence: CATSRGESPLHF.